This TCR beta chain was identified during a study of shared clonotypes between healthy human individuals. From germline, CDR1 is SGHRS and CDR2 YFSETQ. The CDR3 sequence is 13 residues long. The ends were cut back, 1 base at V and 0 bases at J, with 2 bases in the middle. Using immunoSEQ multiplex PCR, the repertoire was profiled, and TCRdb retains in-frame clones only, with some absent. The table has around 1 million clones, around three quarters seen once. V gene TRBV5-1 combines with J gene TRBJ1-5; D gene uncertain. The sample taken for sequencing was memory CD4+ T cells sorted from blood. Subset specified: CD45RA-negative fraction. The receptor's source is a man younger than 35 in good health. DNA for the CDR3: TGCGCCAGCAGCTTGTATAGCAATCAGCCCCAGCATTTT. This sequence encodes CASSLYSNQPQHF.